The 17 T cell receptor beta chains below all came from one sample that was sequenced in a study of response to subunit inactivated influenza vaccine. MiXCR, applied by TCRdb to the RT-PCR reads, yields one record per CDR3 protein. The data show hundreds of thousands of distinct CDR3 sequences, approximately 10% seen once. This sample also appeared in a second study, on T cells expressing NK-cell markers. From that study: As the method of synthesis, 5'RACE template switching with UMIs yielded TCR beta cDNA.

The sample in question was PBMCs from blood, obtained on the day of vaccination. The receptors were sampled from a middle-aged man who received an inactivated influenza vaccine.

This clonotype was picked up a small number of times. The chain has TRBV7-8 and TRBJ2-7; D might be TRBD2 (5 bases). V was trimmed by 5 bases and J by 7 bases, leaving 18 bases between them. The V gene's germline CDR1 is SGHVS and CDR2 FQNEAQ. This CDR3 spans 14 amino acids. The CDR3 reads CASSPDKGRGEQYF. DNA of the CDR3: TGTGCCAGCAGCCCCGACAAGGGTCGGGGAGAGCAGTACTTC.

This clonotype was detected a few times. This chain connects TRBV7-9 to TRBJ2-5; TRBD2 aligns across 12 bases. CDR1 and CDR2 (germline): SEHNR, FQNEAQ (reference sequence). The CDR3 totals 15 residues. The trim removed 8 bases at V and 4 bases at J, leaving 8 bases unmatched. CDR3: CASAGRLAGVETQYF. The CDR3, as DNA: TGTGCCAGCGCTGGGAGACTAGCGGGAGTAGAGACCCAGTACTTC.

The V and J genes are TRBV20-1 and TRBJ2-7; D possibly corresponds to TRBD2 (6 bases). The CDR3 consists of 14 residues. Trimming stripped 6 bases from V and 4 bases from J, with 19 bases between. Looked up from germline, CDR1 is DFQATT and CDR2 is SNEGSKA (reference sequence). CDR3 residues: CSASSGVDLYEQYF. The CDR3 coding sequence is TGCAGTGCGTCCTCGGGAGTCGATCTTTACGAGCAGTACTTC.

The chain carries TRBV6-5 and TRBJ2-5, with a weak D call TRBD1 (6 bases). Germline V gene sequence: CDR1 MNHEY, CDR2 SVGAGI. Trimming left V 2 bases short and J 7 bases short, with 11 bases between. CDR3 size: 13 residues. The CDR3 DNA sequence: TGTGCCAGCAGTTACGGGGACACCGGGACCCAGTACTTC. The encoded protein is CASSYGDTGTQYF.

J is TRBJ1-4 and V is TRBV18; weak D call: TRBD1 (5 bases). The CDR3 spans 17 residues. The V gene lost 3 bases and the J gene lost 2 bases, with 16 bases spanning the gap. Germline assignment: CDR1 KGHSH and CDR2 LQKENI. The CDR3 spells CASSPVLGVQTNEKLFF. CDR3 nucleotides: TGTGCCAGCTCACCCGTCCTAGGGGTGCAGACTAATGAAAAACTGTTTTTT.

This clonotype was counted a few times. The CDR3: CASSQRTVAKNIQYF. CDR3 DNA: TGTGCCAGCAGCCAAAGGACGGTAGCCAAAAACATTCAGTACTTC. The J gene is TRBJ2-4, the V gene TRBV3-1; no reliable D call. In germline, CDR1 is LGHDT, CDR2 YNNKEL (reference sequence). The CDR3 is 15 residues long. Between the trimmed V and J ends, which lost 2 bases and 0 bases, there was a span of 8 bases.

The chain is built from TRBV11-1 and TRBJ1-4, with TRBD1 as a possible D gene (6 bases). The V end lost 2 bases, the J end lost 8 bases, and 9 bases lay between the germline ends. CDR3 length: 13 residues. CDR1 is SGHAT and CDR2 is FQDESV in the germline V gene (reference sequence). CDR3 sequence (DNA): TGTGCCAGCAGCTTATCCGGGACAGAAAAACTGTTTTTT. Translation gives CASSLSGTEKLFF.

The sample holds a few counts of this clonotype. V and J are TRBV5-6 and TRBJ2-1; a weak D match, TRBD1 (5 bases). The ends were cut back, 0 bases at V and 1 base at J, with 11 bases in the middle. Germline CDR1 SGHDT, CDR2 YYEEEE. This CDR3 region has 16 residues. The CDR3 reads CASSLDRHTSYNEQFF. The CDR3 DNA sequence: TGTGCCAGCAGCTTGGACAGGCATACTTCCTACAATGAGCAGTTCTTC. The full variable domain, in which reference TRBV5-6 and TRBJ2-1 provide the parts outside the CDR3, is DAGVTQSPTHLIKTRGQQVTLRCSPKSGHDTVSWYQQALGQGPQFIFQYYEEEERQRGNFPDRFSGHQFPNYSSELNVNALLLGDSALYLCASSLDRHTSYNEQFFGPGTRLTVL.

This clonotype was detected only a few times. The genes are TRBV29-1 and TRBJ2-7; 7 bases are shared with TRBD1. This CDR3 comprises 15 residues. V shed 7 bases, J shed 4 bases, and the junction held 16 bases outside the gene matches. Germline V CDR1 and CDR2: SQVTM, ANQGSEA. This CDR3 reads CSALRGMGERYEQYF. In nucleotides, the CDR3 is TGCAGCGCCCTCAGGGGGATGGGGGAAAGGTACGAGCAGTACTTC.

This chain uses TRBV4-2 with TRBJ2-1; 8 nucleotides match TRBD2. CDR1 and CDR2 (germline): LGHNA, YNFKEQ. CDR3 size: 15 residues. V lost 1 base and J lost 9; bases outside the gene matches: 8. CDR3 bases: TGTGCCAGCAGCCAAGCGGCAGCGGGAGAGGGTGAGCAGTTCTTC. Protein sequence: CASSQAAAGEGEQFF.

This clonotype occurred a few times. The chain employs TRBV5-4 and TRBJ2-1; the D is unclear. Germline loops: CDR1 SGHNT, CDR2 YYREEE (reference sequence). The CDR3 has 13 amino acids. Trimming removed 4 bases from V and 4 bases from J, with 9 bases in between. CDR3: CASSGATYNEQFF. In nucleotides, the CDR3 is TGTGCCAGCAGCGGTGCTACGTACAATGAGCAGTTCTTC.

Many counts were recorded for this clonotype. V and J are TRBV5-1 and TRBJ2-7, with 10 bases matching TRBD2. This CDR3 is 14 amino acids long. Germline V lookup: CDR1 SGHRS, CDR2 YFSETQ. V was pared by 7 bases and J by 5 bases, with 9 bases of the junction left unmatched. DNA of the CDR3: TGCGCCAGCGGCCAGCGGGGGGGCAGCGACGAGCAGTACTTC. Protein: CASGQRGGSDEQYF. The full variable domain, in which reference TRBV5-1 and TRBJ2-7 provide the parts outside the CDR3, is KAGVTQTPRYLIKTRGQQVTLSCSPISGHRSVSWYQQTPGQGLQFLFEYFSETQRNKGNFPGRFSGRQFSNSRSEMNVSTLELGDSALYLCASGQRGGSDEQYFGPGTRLTVT.

The chain joins TRBV20-1 to TRBJ2-3, with 9 bases fitting TRBD2. From germline, CDR1 is DFQATT and CDR2 SNEGSKA (reference sequence). This CDR3 contains 21 residues. V lost 6 bases to trimming and J lost 0 bases; unmatched junction nucleotides: 25. The CDR3 spells CSANPNPGLALGPYSTDTQYF. The CDR3 coding sequence is TGCAGTGCCAACCCCAACCCGGGACTAGCCTTAGGCCCATATAGCACAGATACGCAGTATTTT.

This clonotype was recorded many times. The chain has TRBV2 and TRBJ2-5, with a tentative D call TRBD1 (6 bases). V lost 11 bases to trimming and J lost 1 base, with 14 bases between them. From germline, CDR1 is SNHLY and CDR2 FYNNEI. The CDR3 totals 13 residues. The CDR3 DNA reads TGTGCCCTGGCAGGGGAATTCCAAGAGACCCAGTACTTC. The encoded protein is CALAGEFQETQYF.

This clonotype was detected only a few times. The chain has TRBV20-1 and TRBJ2-5, with 9 bases aligning to TRBD1. Trimming took 2 bases from V and 2 from J; bases not matched to a gene: 3. Germline CDR1 is DFQATT and CDR2 is SNEGSKA (reference sequence). The CDR3 totals 14 residues. In nucleotides, the CDR3 is TGCAGTGCTAGAAAAGGGACAGGGCAAGAGACCCAGTACTTC. Translating gives CSARKGTGQETQYF.

This clonotype occurred many times. The V gene is TRBV5-1, the J gene TRBJ2-3; TRBD1 matches 12 bases. CDR3 length: 16 residues. Germline V CDR1 and CDR2: SGHRS, YFSETQ. Germline trimming cut 3 bases from V and 6 bases from J; bases unmatched to any gene: 8. CDR3 region: CASSWGTGGGYDTQYF. CDR3 sequence (DNA): TGCGCCAGCAGCTGGGGGACAGGGGGCGGATATGATACGCAGTATTTT.

The rearrangement links TRBV10-3 to TRBJ2-7; 10 nucleotides match TRBD2. V shed 6 bases, J shed 6 bases, and the junction held 5 bases outside the gene matches. The CDR3 length is 13 residues. Germline CDR1 reads ENHRY; CDR2 reads SYGVKD. For the CDR3, the DNA is TGTGCCATCAGCAGCGGGAGGGCCGGCGAGCAGTACTTC. Its translation is CAISSGRAGEQYF.